A selection of T cell receptor beta chains follows, all from one sample in a study of cytomegalovirus exposure and HLA in healthy donors. The protocol was immunoSEQ multiplex PCR, while the TCRdb copy is restricted to in-frame clones and leaves out a portion. The repertoire holds 100,000 to 150,000 clones, with over 75% as singletons. What was sequenced was PBMCs. These TCRs come from a man aged 18 to 30 in good health and CMV-seropositive. The CDR3 runs from the conserved cysteine through the conserved F or W. A D gene is named only where the DNA matches it firmly. Size is stated for part of the rows, as once, few or many counts, or as a class when the clone is expanded.

CDR3 DNA	CDR3 protein	J gene	D gene	V gene	clone size
TGTGCCAGCACCCTCGGGCTCCGGGCGAGGGGGCTTTACGAGCAGTACTTC	CASTLGLRARGLYEQYF	TRBJ2-7	TRBD1	TRBV27	.
TGCGCCAGCAGCCAAGTACCACAGGGGTTTTCGCCCCTCCACTTT	CASSQVPQGFSPLHF	TRBJ1-6	TRBD1	TRBV4-1	.
TGCGCCATCAGTGAGTATCCGGCTAGCGGGGAGTACACAGATACGCAGTATTTT	CAISEYPASGEYTDTQYF	TRBJ2-3	TRBD2	TRBV10-3	.
TGTGCCAGTACCCGCACTAGCGGGGGGCGCCAAGAGACCCAGTACTTC	CASTRTSGGRQETQYF	TRBJ2-5	TRBD2	TRBV2	.
TGTGCCAGCAGCTTCCATTCCGGGACAGGGGTGTTTAACTATGGCTACACCTTC	CASSFHSGTGVFNYGYTF	TRBJ1-2	TRBD1	TRBV9	.
TGTGCCAGCAGCCGCGACAGGGATCGAACTGAAGCTTTCTTT	CASSRDRDRTEAFF	TRBJ1-1	TRBD1	TRBV5-5	few
TGTGCCAGCAGCTTAAATCCAGACAATGAGCAGTTCTTC	CASSLNPDNEQFF	TRBJ2-1	.	TRBV11-2	.
TGTGCCAGCTCACGGGGACTAGCTCTTGGGGCGAACAATGAGCAGTTCTTC	CASSRGLALGANNEQFF	TRBJ2-1	TRBD2	TRBV18	.
TGTGCCAGCAGCTCAAGAGCGCGCATGGAGACCCAGTACTTC	CASSSRARMETQYF	TRBJ2-5	.	TRBV7-2	.
TGTGCCAGCAGCTTGGTTGGCAGCACAGATACGCAGTATTTT	CASSLVGSTDTQYF	TRBJ2-3	.	TRBV5-4	.
TGTGCCAGCAGCGCCGGGACAGCCCCGTGGAACACTGAAGCTTTCTTT	CASSAGTAPWNTEAFF	TRBJ1-1	TRBD1	TRBV5-5	.
TGTGCCAGCAGCTTGCGTCAGGTCCAGGGGTCCTACGAGCAGTACTTC	CASSLRQVQGSYEQYF	TRBJ2-7	.	TRBV5-8	.
TGTGCCAGCAGCTTTTTAGGAGGAGGCCAAGAGACCCAGTACTTC	CASSFLGGGQETQYF	TRBJ2-5	.	TRBV5-6	.
TGTGCCAGCAGCAAACGCGGAACCCGTAACACCGGGGAGCTGTTTTTT	CASSKRGTRNTGELFF	TRBJ2-2	.	TRBV21-1	.
TGTGCCATCAGTGTAGAGGGTTACACCGGGGAGCTGTTTTTT	CAISVEGYTGELFF	TRBJ2-2	.	TRBV10-3	.
TGCGCCAGCAGCCAAGTCTCTCCCGGCGGCATCGGGGAGCTGTTTTTT	CASSQVSPGGIGELFF	TRBJ2-2	.	TRBV4-3	.
TGTGCCAGCAGCTTAGGGCTTCCAGGCTCGACCCAGTACTTC	CASSLGLPGSTQYF	TRBJ2-5	.	TRBV7-2	.
TGCGCCAGCAGCCAAGATCTGGGACAGGGTATTTTGGAGACCCAGTACTTC	CASSQDLGQGILETQYF	TRBJ2-5	TRBD1	TRBV4-1	.
TGTGCCTGGACGAACAGGGGCACTGAAGCTTTCTTT	CAWTNRGTEAFF	TRBJ1-1	TRBD1	TRBV30	.
TGTGCCAGCAGCTTACGCGGGGCGGGGGGGACTAGCACAGATACGCAGTATTTT	CASSLRGAGGTSTDTQYF	TRBJ2-3	TRBD2	TRBV7-2	.
TGCGCCAGCGGTAGCGGGAGCTCCTACAATGAGCAGTTCTTC	CASGSGSSYNEQFF	TRBJ2-1	TRBD2	TRBV5-1	.
TGCGCCAGCAGCGAAGGGGGGGTGCAGGCTCAAAAACTGTTTTTT	CASSEGGVQAQKLFF	TRBJ1-4	.	TRBV5-1	.
TGTGCCAGCAGCCACAGACAGGGGGGGCTTGCAGATACGCAGTATTTT	CASSHRQGGLADTQYF	TRBJ2-3	TRBD1	TRBV7-9	.
TGTGCTAGTGGTTTGGTACTGGGACAGGGGGCAGAAGAGCAGTACTTC	CASGLVLGQGAEEQYF	TRBJ2-7	TRBD1	TRBV12-5	.
TGTGCCAGCAGCTTAGAACCGTTCCACTCGGACTGGGCTGGTACGCAGTATTTT	CASSLEPFHSDWAGTQYF	TRBJ2-3	.	TRBV7-2	.
TGTGCCAGCAGTTTACTCCCCAGGGAGACCCAGTACTTC	CASSLLPRETQYF	TRBJ2-5	.	TRBV27	.
TGTGCCAGCAGCGTGACAGGGCGTCAAGAGACCCAGTACTTC	CASSVTGRQETQYF	TRBJ2-5	TRBD1	TRBV7-9	.
TGTGCCAGTCAACAGGGCCCGAACACTGAAGCTTTCTTT	CASQQGPNTEAFF	TRBJ1-1	.	TRBV19	.
TGCGCCAGCAGCCGAACCGGGACAGGGAACTATGGCTACACCTTC	CASSRTGTGNYGYTF	TRBJ1-2	TRBD1	TRBV4-3	.
TGTGCCAGTAGTATATACAGGGGTATTGGCTACACCTTC	CASSIYRGIGYTF	TRBJ1-2	TRBD1	TRBV19	.
TGTGCCAGCAGTTTATCGCCCCGCGGGGGGGCTGCGAACACCGGGGAGCTGTTTTTT	CASSLSPRGGAANTGELFF	TRBJ2-2	TRBD2	TRBV27	.
TGTGCCAGCAGCAAAGGGCGCGCCGTGGGCGGCTACACCTTC	CASSKGRAVGGYTF	TRBJ1-2	.	TRBV21-1	.
TGTGCCAGCAGGGGACAGGGCCCTTCATCGACCTATGGCTACACCTTC	CASRGQGPSSTYGYTF	TRBJ1-2	TRBD1	TRBV11-2	.
TGTGCCAGCAGCTTCCCTTGGGACAGGGCTCCTGAAGCTTTCTTT	CASSFPWDRAPEAFF	TRBJ1-1	TRBD1	TRBV7-9	.
TGCGCCAGCAGCTTGGTCAGTACAGGGAATTTTATCTATGGCTACACCTTC	CASSLVSTGNFIYGYTF	TRBJ1-2	.	TRBV5-1	.